These T cell receptor beta chains were read from a single sample in a study of shared clonotypes between healthy human individuals. Repertoires were generated with immunoSEQ multiplex PCR, while TCRdb's copy carries only in-frame clones and drops some. The repertoire holds 2 million or so clones, with over 85% as singletons. The sequencing input was naive CD8+ T cells sorted from blood. Every receptor here comes from a young man in good health. The CDR3 runs from the conserved cysteine through the conserved F or W. The order of the fields is V gene, J gene, clone size, D gene, CDR3 DNA, CDR3 protein. A D gene is named only where the DNA matches it firmly. For some rows the clone size is stated as once, few or many, or as a class when expanded; others skip it.

>TRBV7-6|TRBJ1-2|once|.
TGTGCCAGCATTGATGGTAGGATCTACACCTTC
CASIDGRIYTF
>TRBV7-9|TRBJ2-7|.|.
TGTGCCAGCAGCTCCCAAAGGGGGTCCTACGAGCAGTACTTC
CASSSQRGSYEQYF
>TRBV5-1|TRBJ2-7|few|.
TGCGCCAGCAGCTTCCAGAAGCAGTACTTC
CASSFQKQYF
>TRBV13|TRBJ2-6|.|.
TGTGCCAGCAGCTCCAACCGGGAGCTGGCCAACGTCCTGACTTTC
CASSSNRELANVLTF
>TRBV9|TRBJ2-1|.|TRBD2
TGTGCCAGCAGCGCCTCCCTAGCGGGAGTATACAATGAGCAGTTCTTC
CASSASLAGVYNEQFF
>TRBV2|TRBJ2-2|.|TRBD2
TGTGCCAGCAGTGAGTATCCGGGACTAACGGACACCGGGGAGCTGTTTTTT
CASSEYPGLTDTGELFF
>TRBV7-9|TRBJ2-3|once|.
TGTGCCAGCAGCTTAGTACAGAGCCGCACAGATACGCAGTATTTT
CASSLVQSRTDTQYF
>TRBV5-1|TRBJ2-7|.|.
TGCGCCAGCAGCTTGGCCGGATACCCCTACGAGCAGTACTTC
CASSLAGYPYEQYF
>TRBV28|TRBJ1-1|once|TRBD1
TGTGCCAGCAGAGGACCTCGGACAGGGGAGGTGGCTTTCTTT
CASRGPRTGEVAFF
>TRBV2|TRBJ2-1|.|.
TGTGCCAGCAACGACTGGGACGATGAGCAGTTCTTC
CASNDWDDEQFF
>TRBV2|TRBJ1-2|.|TRBD1
TGTGCCAGCAGCGGGACAGCACGCTACACCTTC
CASSGTARYTF
>TRBV5-4|TRBJ2-3|.|TRBD2
TGTGCCAGCAGCCCTCATTCCGGGACTAGCGCCATTAGCACAGATACGCAGTATTTT
CASSPHSGTSAISTDTQYF
>TRBV4-1|TRBJ2-7|.|TRBD1
TGCGCCAGCAGTCATGGACAGGGGGCCTACGAGCAGTACTTC
CASSHGQGAYEQYF
>TRBV7-9|TRBJ2-1|.|TRBD2
TGTGCCAGCAGCCCTCGCAGCGGGAGCTCCTACAATGAGCAGTTCTTC
CASSPRSGSSYNEQFF
>TRBV30|TRBJ1-3|.|TRBD1
TGTGCCTGGAGTGATGGACAGGCCGTCTCTGGAAACACCATATATTTT
CAWSDGQAVSGNTIYF
>TRBV19|TRBJ1-2|.|.
TGTGCCAGTAGTAACGCGCCGGCAGGGTGGAACTATGGCTACACCTTC
CASSNAPAGWNYGYTF
>TRBV29-1|TRBJ2-7|.|.
TGCAGCGTTGTTATCAGAAACTCCTACGAGCAGTACTTC
CSVVIRNSYEQYF
>TRBV13|TRBJ2-7|.|TRBD2
TGTGCCAGCAGCTTAAGGGGGACTAGCAGCGAGCAGTACTTC
CASSLRGTSSEQYF
>TRBV10-1|TRBJ2-7|.|.
TGCGCCAGCAGTGACAGGGGTCACTACGAGCAGTACTTC
CASSDRGHYEQYF
>TRBV7-7|TRBJ2-2|once|.
TGTGCTAGCAGCGGGTCCCCCGGGACAGAAGACACCGGGGAGCTGTTTTTT
CASSGSPGTEDTGELFF
>TRBV7-3|TRBJ1-1|.|.
TGTGCCAGCAGCTTAGCGTGGAACACTGAAGCTTTCTTT
CASSLAWNTEAFF
>TRBV7-9|TRBJ1-2|.|TRBD1
TGTGCCAGCAGCACCGTCGGGACAGGGCTTCCGGGCTACACCTTC
CASSTVGTGLPGYTF
>TRBV9|TRBJ2-7|.|.
TGTGCCAGCAGCGTAGGTGGGGCAGGCTACGAGCAGTACTTC
CASSVGGAGYEQYF
>TRBV27|TRBJ1-2|.|TRBD1
TGTGCCAGCAGTTTATCGTTGGGGACAGGGACCTATGGCTACACCTTC
CASSLSLGTGTYGYTF
>TRBV7-9|TRBJ2-1|.|TRBD2
TGTGCCAGCAGCGGGCGGGAGTGGAACAATGAGCAGTTCTTC
CASSGREWNNEQFF
>TRBV2|TRBJ1-4|.|.
TGTGCCAGCAGTGAGGGACTCGGGGGGGAAAAACTGTTTTTT
CASSEGLGGEKLFF
>TRBV5-1|TRBJ2-5|.|.
TGCGCCAGCAGCTCAGCCCTGGAGTCGGAGACCCAGTACTTC
CASSSALESETQYF